This T cell receptor beta chain comes out of a study of blood T cells in healthy people across ages. It was with a sample-barcoded 5' primer and a J-beta primer mix that a second PCR of roughly 7 to 12 cycles was run. Every single cDNA molecule received a tag from a template-switch adaptor with 12 random nucleotides. One entry per CDR3 protein, called by TCRdb with MiXCR from the 5' RACE reads. The table lists about 680,000 distinct CDR3 sequences, 49% of them singletons. Every participating donor contributed roughly 11 milliliters of peripheral blood through a draw. Isolation yielded PBMCs, at least 6 million per sample, in every case. A remark on this clonotype: Its target is not known.

Trimming at V came to 4 bases and at J to 11 bases, leaving 14 bases not matched to a gene. CDR1 is MNHEY and CDR2 is SVGEGT in the germline V gene. The CDR3 runs to 16 residues. Study conclusions and caveats: Across the age range, TCR beta diversity per million T cells fell in a roughly linear way.

This clonotype was obtained from a woman aged 60-75 years in good health. The sequenced sample consisted of blood. The chain has TRBV6-2 or TRBV6-3 and TRBJ2-5, with 12 bases aligning to TRBD2. DNA of the CDR3: TGTGCCAGCAGTTCCACCCTAGCGGGAGGGCCTCGGGAGCAGTACTTC. It is translated as CASSSTLAGGPREQYF.